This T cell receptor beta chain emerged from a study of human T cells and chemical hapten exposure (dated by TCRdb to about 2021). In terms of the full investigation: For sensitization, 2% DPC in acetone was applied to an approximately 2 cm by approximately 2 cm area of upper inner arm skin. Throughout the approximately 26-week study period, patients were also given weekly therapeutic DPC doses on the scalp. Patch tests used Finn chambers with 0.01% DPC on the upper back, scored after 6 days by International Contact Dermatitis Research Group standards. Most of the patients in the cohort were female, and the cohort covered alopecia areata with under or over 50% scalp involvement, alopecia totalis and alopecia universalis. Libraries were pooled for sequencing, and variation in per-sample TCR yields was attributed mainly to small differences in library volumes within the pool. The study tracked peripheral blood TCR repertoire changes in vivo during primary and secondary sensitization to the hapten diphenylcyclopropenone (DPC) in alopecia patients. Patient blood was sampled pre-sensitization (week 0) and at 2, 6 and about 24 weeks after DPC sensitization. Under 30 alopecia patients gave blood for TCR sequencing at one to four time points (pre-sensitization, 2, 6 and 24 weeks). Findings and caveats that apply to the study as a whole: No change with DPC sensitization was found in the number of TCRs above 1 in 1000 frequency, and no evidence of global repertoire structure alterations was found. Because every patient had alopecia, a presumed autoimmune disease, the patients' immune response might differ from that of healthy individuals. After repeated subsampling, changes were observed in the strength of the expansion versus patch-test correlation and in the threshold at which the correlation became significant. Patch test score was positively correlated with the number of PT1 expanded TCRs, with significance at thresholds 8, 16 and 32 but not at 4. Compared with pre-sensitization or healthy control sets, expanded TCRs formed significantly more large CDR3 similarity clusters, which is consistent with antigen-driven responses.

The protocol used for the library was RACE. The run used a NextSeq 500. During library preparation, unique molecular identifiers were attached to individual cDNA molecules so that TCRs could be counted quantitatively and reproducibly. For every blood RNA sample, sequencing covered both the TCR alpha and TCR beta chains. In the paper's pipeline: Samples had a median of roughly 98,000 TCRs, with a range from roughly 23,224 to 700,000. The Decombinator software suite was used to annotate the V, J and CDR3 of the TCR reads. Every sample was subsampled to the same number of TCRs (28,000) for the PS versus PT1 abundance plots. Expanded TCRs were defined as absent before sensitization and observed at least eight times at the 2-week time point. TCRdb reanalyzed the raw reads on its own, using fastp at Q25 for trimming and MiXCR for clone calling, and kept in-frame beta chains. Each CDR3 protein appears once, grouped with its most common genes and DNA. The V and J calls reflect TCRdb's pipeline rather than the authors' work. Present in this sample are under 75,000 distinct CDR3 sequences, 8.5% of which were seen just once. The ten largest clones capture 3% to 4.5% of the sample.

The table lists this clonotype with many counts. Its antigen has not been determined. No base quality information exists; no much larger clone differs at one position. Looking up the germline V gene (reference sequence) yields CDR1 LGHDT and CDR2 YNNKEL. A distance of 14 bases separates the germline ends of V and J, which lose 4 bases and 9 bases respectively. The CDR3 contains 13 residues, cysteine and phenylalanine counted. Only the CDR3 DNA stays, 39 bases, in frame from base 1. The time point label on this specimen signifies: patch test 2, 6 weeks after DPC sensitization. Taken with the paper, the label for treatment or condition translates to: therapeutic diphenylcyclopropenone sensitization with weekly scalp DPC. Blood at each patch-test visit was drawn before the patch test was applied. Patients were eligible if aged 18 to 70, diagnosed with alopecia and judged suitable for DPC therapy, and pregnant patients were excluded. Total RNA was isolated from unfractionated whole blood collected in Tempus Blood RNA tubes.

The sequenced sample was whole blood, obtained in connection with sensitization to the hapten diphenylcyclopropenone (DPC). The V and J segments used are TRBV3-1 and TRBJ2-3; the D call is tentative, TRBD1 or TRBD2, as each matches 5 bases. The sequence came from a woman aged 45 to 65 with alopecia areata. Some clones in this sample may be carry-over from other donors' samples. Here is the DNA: TGTGCCAGCAGCCCGGGACCTAAAGGAACGCAGTATTTT. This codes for CASSPGPKGTQYF.